The entry below describes one T cell receptor (beta chain). The target antigen is unknown. Without the conserved terminal phenylalanine or tryptophan, this CDR3 likely stems from a read error. Stable hyperthyroidism: no ophthalmopathy progression over 18 months of follow-up. Hyperthyroidism in the patients, aged 18 to 65, was newly diagnosed and under 2 months in duration. RNA transcripts yielded amplified TCR beta CDR3 regions. With the HTBI primer set, the TCR CDR3 went through a first round of RT-PCR. TCRdb reprocessed the multiplex PCR reads with MiXCR, giving one entry per CDR3 protein. The data show roughly 750,000 distinct CDR3 sequences, around 15% seen once. The V and J ends lost 3 bases and 1 base, in that order; junction bases with no gene match: 6. This CDR3 is built from 15 residues. CDR1 SEHNR and CDR2 FQNEAQ come from the germline V gene (reference sequence). This sample is drawn from a study of T cells in Graves' hyperthyroidism and ophthalmopathy. Overall study results and limits: The model predicted ophthalmopathy a median around six months before onset.

This chain joins TRBV7-9 and TRBJ2-7; 7 bases are shared with TRBD2. Sequenced material: blood. The source is a man younger than 35 with Graves' hyperthyroidism. The CDR3, as DNA: TGTGCCAGCAGCTTGTTTCTCGGGAGGTCCTACGAGCAGTACTCC. This sequence encodes CASSLFLGRSYEQYS.